This record covers a single T cell receptor (beta chain). The data are from a study of blood T cell repertoires in COVID-19. About the research overall: Material from acute and convalescent COVID-19 was sourced from the United States, Italy and Spain.

The CDR3 length is 12 residues. The germline V and J ends were trimmed by 8 bases and 4 bases, with 13 bases remaining between them. Germline V gene lookup returns CDR1 SQVTM and CDR2 ANQGSEA. Clinical history as reported by participants underpinned cohort assignment. This table comes from immunoSEQ multiplex PCR, and its TCRdb copy is limited to in-frame clones, with some not included. This table has roughly 190,000 clones, less than 85% appearing once. The chain uses TRBV29-1 and TRBJ2-3; D possibly corresponds to TRBD2 (5 bases). Sample: PBMCs or T cells enriched from blood (not recorded which). The TCR was taken from a woman aged 30 to 39 who had recovered from COVID-19. CDR3 in amino acids: CSTEAGADTQYF. CDR3 bases: TGCAGCACCGAGGCCGGGGCAGATACGCAGTATTTT.